This T cell receptor (beta chain) was sequenced for a study of blood T cell repertoires in COVID-19. In the study overall: Spain, Italy and the United States supplied samples that represented acute and convalescent COVID-19. T cells, B-cell-depleted T cells, or PBMCs supplied cDNA or gDNA.

J lost 4 bases, V lost 10 bases, and 3 bases had no gene match. The germline gives CDR1 MDHEN, CDR2 SYDVKM. The CDR3 extends over 11 amino acids. How the authors handled the data: Researchers report that nucleated cell counts were estimated from reference gene primer amplification. The protocol was immunoSEQ multiplex PCR, while the TCRdb copy is restricted to in-frame clones and leaves out a portion. V and J calls and clone size are copied from that table; D and trimming were computed from the DNA. The data hold 180,000 or so clones, with around 91% observed a single time. The origin of this receptor is a man aged 45-65 years with acute or convalescent COVID-19. The V and J genes are TRBV28 and TRBJ1-2; the match to TRBD1 covers 7 bases. Sequencing was done on a sample of peripheral blood. The CDR3 region is CAIGQVYGYTF. As DNA, the CDR3 is TGTGCCATCGGACAGGTCTATGGCTACACCTTC.